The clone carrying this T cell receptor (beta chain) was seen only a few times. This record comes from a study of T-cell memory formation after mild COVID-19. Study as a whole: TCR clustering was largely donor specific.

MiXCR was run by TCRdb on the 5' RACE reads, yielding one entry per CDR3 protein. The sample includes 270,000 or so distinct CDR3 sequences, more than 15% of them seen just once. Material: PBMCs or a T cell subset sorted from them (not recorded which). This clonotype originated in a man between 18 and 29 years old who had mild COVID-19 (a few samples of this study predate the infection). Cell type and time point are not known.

The CDR3 reads CASSRSGQGVNEKLFF. The CDR3 nucleotides read TGTGCCAGCAGCCGGTCGGGACAGGGTGTTAATGAAAAACTGTTTTTT. This chain connects TRBV7-9 to TRBJ1-4; TRBD1 aligns across 9 bases. The length of the CDR3 is 16 residues. The V gene end was trimmed by 5 bases and the J gene end by 4 bases; junction bases not matched to a gene: 8. CDR1 SEHNR and CDR2 FQNEAQ come from the germline V gene (reference sequence).